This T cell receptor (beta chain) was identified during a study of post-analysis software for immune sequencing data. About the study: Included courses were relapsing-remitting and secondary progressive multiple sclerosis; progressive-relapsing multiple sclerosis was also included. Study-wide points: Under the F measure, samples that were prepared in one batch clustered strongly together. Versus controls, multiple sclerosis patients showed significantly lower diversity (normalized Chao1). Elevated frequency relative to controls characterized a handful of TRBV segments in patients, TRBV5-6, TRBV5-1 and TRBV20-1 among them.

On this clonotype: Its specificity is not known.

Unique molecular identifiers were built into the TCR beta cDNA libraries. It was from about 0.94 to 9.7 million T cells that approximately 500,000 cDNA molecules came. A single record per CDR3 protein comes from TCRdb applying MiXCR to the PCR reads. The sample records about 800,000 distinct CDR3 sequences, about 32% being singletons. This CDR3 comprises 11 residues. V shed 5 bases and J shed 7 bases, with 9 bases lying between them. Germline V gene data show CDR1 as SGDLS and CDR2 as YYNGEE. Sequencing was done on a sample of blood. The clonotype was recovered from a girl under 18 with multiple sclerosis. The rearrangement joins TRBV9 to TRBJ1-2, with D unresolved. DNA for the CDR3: TGTGCCAGCAGGGAAAAGGGTGGCTACACCTTC. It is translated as CASREKGGYTF.